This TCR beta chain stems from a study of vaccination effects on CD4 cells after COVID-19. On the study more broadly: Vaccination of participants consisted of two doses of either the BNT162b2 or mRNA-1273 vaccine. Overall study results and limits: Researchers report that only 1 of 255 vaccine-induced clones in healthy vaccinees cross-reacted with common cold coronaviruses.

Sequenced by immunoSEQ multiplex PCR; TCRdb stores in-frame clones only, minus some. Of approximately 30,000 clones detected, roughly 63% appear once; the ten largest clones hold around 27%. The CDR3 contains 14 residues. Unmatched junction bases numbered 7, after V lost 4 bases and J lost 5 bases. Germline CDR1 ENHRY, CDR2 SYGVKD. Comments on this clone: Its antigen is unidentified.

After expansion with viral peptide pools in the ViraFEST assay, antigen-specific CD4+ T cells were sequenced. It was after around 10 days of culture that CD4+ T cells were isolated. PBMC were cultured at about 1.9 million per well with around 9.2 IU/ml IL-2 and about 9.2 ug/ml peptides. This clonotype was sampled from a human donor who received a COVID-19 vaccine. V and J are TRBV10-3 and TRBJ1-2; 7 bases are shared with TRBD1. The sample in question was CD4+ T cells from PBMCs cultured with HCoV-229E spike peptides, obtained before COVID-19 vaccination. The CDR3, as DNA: TGTGCCATCAGTGCGGCAGGGGGTATTTATGGCTACACCTTC. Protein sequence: CAISAAGGIYGYTF.